This TCR beta chain was recovered during a study of blood T cell repertoires in COVID-19. Study in general: COVID-19 samples, acute and convalescent, were from the United States, Italy and Spain. The cDNA or gDNA used as material had been derived from T cells, B-cell-depleted T cells, or PBMCs.

Per the authors' pipeline: Reference gene primer amplification gave estimated nucleated cell counts. Generated by immunoSEQ multiplex PCR, the TCRdb table keeps only in-frame clones and is missing some. Clone size and the V and J calls come from that table; the DNA yielded D and trimming. The sample holds roughly 250,000 clones; about nine tenths are singletons and the top ten take roughly 3.6%. The germline gives CDR1 SGHAT, CDR2 FQNNGV. V was trimmed by 5 bases and J by 3 bases, leaving 14 bases between them. The CDR3 length is 14 residues. Sequences were obtained from peripheral blood. The chain employs TRBV11-2 and TRBJ2-7; TRBD1 is a possible D gene (5 bases). The origin of this receptor is a woman aged 40 to 49 with acute or convalescent COVID-19. This CDR3 is CASSHRFLGYEQYV. The CDR3, as DNA: TGTGCCAGCAGCCACAGGTTCTTGGGCTACGAGCAGTACGTC.